This T cell receptor beta chain was retrieved from a study of spatial heterogeneity in lung cancer. At the level of the study: Counts of TCR transcripts in tumor regions correlated strongly with a matched bulk RNA-seq T cell module score.

Time point defined: sample taken at primary tumor resection. A total of approximately 75 untreated early-stage non-small cell lung cancer patients served as donors. The authors sequenced whole RNA from tumor, nontumor lung or frozen PBMC without sorting. Points on this clonotype: Its specificity is not known. Since it is a stray read in a library aimed at alpha chains, this beta chain has a size that is not meaningful.

TCRdb independently ran MiXCR on the 5' RACE reads; one entry per CDR3 protein. The data hold under 6,000 distinct CDR3 sequences, with about 7% observed a single time. Broader study findings: The number of expanded tumor alpha and beta chains correlated with mutation number. Alpha chains reached an estimated coverage of 6.5% to 7% of tumor T cells, and beta chains 13% to 15%.

Sequenced here: lung tumor tissue, sampled at surgery. This receptor was identified in a female donor with early-stage non-small cell lung cancer.

CDR3: CASSLEGVGTEAFF. The CDR3, as DNA: TGTGCCAGCAGCTTGGAAGGGGTGGGCACTGAAGCTTTCTTT. This sequence joins TRBV5-4 and TRBJ1-1; possible D gene TRBD1, 5 bases. Germline CDR1 is SGHNT and CDR2 is YYREEE (reference sequence). The CDR3 extends over 14 amino acids. V was trimmed by 0 bases and J by 4 bases, leaving 10 bases between them.